The next 6 T cell receptor beta chains were all read from a single sample in a study of T cell responses to AZD1222 COVID-19 vaccine. Sequencing used immunoSEQ multiplex PCR; TCRdb keeps in-frame clones, though not all of them. The data show around 130,000 clones, roughly nine tenths seen once. The material was peripheral blood, obtained on day 0 of AZD1222 vaccination. These receptors were obtained from an adult in good health.

V usage is TRBV5-8 and J usage is TRBJ1-2; a weak D match, TRBD1 (6 bases). Germline CDR1 reads SGHTS; CDR2 reads YDEGEE. The CDR3 spans 17 residues. Between the trimmed V and J ends, which lost 2 bases and 1 base, there was a span of 18 bases. The CDR3 loop reads CASSLSVGQGRNYGYTF. The CDR3 nucleotides read TGTGCCAGCAGCTTATCCGTTGGGCAGGGGCGTAACTATGGCTACACCTTC.

V is TRBV7-8 and J is TRBJ1-2, with unresolved D. Trimming pared 5 bases from V and 4 bases from J, leaving 8 bases between. The CDR3 consists of 12 residues. In germline, CDR1 is SGHVS, CDR2 FQNEAQ. The CDR3 DNA reads as TGTGCCAGCAGCCCTACGACCTATGGCTACACCTTC. Its translation is CASSPTTYGYTF.

The gene calls are TRBV5-1 and TRBJ1-4; D call uncertain. Germline assignment: CDR1 SGHRS and CDR2 YFSETQ. The CDR3 loop spans 14 amino acids. V lost 5 bases and J 4 bases, leaving 12 bases between the germline ends. CDR3 residues: CASRASPHNEKLFF. The CDR3 nucleotides are TGCGCCAGCAGAGCCTCCCCGCATAATGAAAAACTGTTTTTT.

The chain couples TRBV4-1 to TRBJ2-2, with D perhaps matching TRBD1 (5 bases). Between the trimmed V and J ends, which lost 1 base and 0 bases, there was a span of 9 bases. Germline values: CDR1 MGHRA, CDR2 YSYEKL. The CDR3 extends over 16 amino acids. CDR3 amino acids: CASSQAGRANTGELFF. CDR3 nucleotide sequence: TGCGCCAGCAGCCAAGCTGGCAGGGCGAACACCGGGGAGCTGTTTTTT.

This clone was seen once. This chain uses TRBV6-5 with TRBJ2-1, with no clear D. Germline V gene sequence: CDR1 MNHEY, CDR2 SVGAGI. The CDR3 runs to 14 residues. The V end lost 10 bases, the J end lost 1 base, and 14 bases lay between the germline ends. CDR3 nucleotides: TGTGCCACTGGTCGGAGCTTTTCCTACAATGAGCAGTTCTTC. It encodes CATGRSFSYNEQFF.

The chain has TRBV9 and TRBJ1-3, with 9 bases fitting TRBD1. Germline values: CDR1 SGDLS, CDR2 YYNGEE. The CDR3 is 16 residues long. V shed 2 bases, J shed 8 bases, and the junction held 11 bases outside the gene matches. CDR3 amino acids: CASSVLADRGIDTIYF. The CDR3 DNA reads TGTGCCAGCAGCGTTCTAGCGGACAGGGGTATTGACACCATATATTTT.